What follows are 21 T cell receptor beta chains derived from one specimen sequenced in a study of shared clonotypes between healthy human individuals. Data came from immunoSEQ multiplex PCR; TCRdb stores just in-frame clones and leaves some out. The top ten clones hold over 9.5% of a sample with about 490,000 clones, roughly 85% of them seen once. Sequencing was performed on PBMCs. These receptors all come from a woman aged 40-49 years in good health. Some clones in this sample may be carry-over from other donors' samples.

The V gene is TRBV4-1, the J gene TRBJ2-7; 7 nucleotides line up with TRBD2. This CDR3 region has 16 residues. V lost 1 base to trimming and J lost 7 bases; unmatched junction nucleotides: 13. Per germline, CDR1 MGHRA and CDR2 YSYEKL. CDR3 amino acids: CASSQVGTIPFREQYF. CDR3 in DNA: TGCGCCAGCAGCCAAGTAGGGACTATCCCGTTTCGGGAGCAGTACTTC.

V usage is TRBV4-1 and J usage is TRBJ2-1; 13 positions match TRBD2. Germline V gene data show CDR1 as MGHRA and CDR2 as YSYEKL. This CDR3 has 16 amino acids. The trim removed 3 bases at V and 9 bases at J, leaving 8 bases unmatched. The CDR3 here is CASSHELAGGLGEQFF. The CDR3 DNA sequence: TGCGCCAGCAGCCATGAACTAGCGGGAGGGCTTGGTGAGCAGTTCTTC.

Here the CDR3 DNA reads TGTGCCAGCAGAGGACAGGGTCGTGGGCAGTACTTC. Translating it yields CASRGQGRGQYF. V and J are TRBV6-5 and TRBJ2-7; 8 positions match TRBD1. CDR3 length: 12 residues. Germline CDR1 MNHEY, CDR2 SVGAGI. After removal of 6 bases from V and 9 bases from J, the junction contained 7 bases not matched to a gene.

Note on this clone: At one of its ends the junction is not consistent with the germline gene, which may arise from a read error. The chain uses TRBV14 and TRBJ1-2; D is unresolved. Germline V gene data show CDR1 as SGHDN and CDR2 as FVKESK. The CDR3 totals 14 residues. DNA for the CDR3: TGTGTCAGCAGCCAAGTGAAGGGCACCTATGGCTACACCTTC. Its translation: CVSSQVKGTYGYTF.

This clone has at least ten counts. The V gene is TRBV7-2, the J gene TRBJ1-4; the D is unclear. The germline V gene has CDR1 SGHTA and CDR2 FQGNSA. The CDR3 is made up of 13 amino acids. Trimming removed 1 base from V and 5 bases from J, with 5 bases in between. CDR3: CASSLVVNEKLFF. CDR3 coding DNA: TGTGCCAGCAGCTTAGTGGTCAATGAAAAACTGTTTTTT.

The V and J genes are TRBV28 and TRBJ1-1, with D unclear. The V and J ends lost 6 bases and 0 bases respectively, with 14 bases between them. The CDR3 consists of 15 residues. The V gene's germline CDR1 is MDHEN and CDR2 SYDVKM. This chain's CDR3 is CASRRSGNMNTEAFF. For the CDR3, the DNA is TGTGCCAGCAGGAGATCGGGAAATATGAACACTGAAGCTTTCTTT.

CDR3 bases: TGTGCCACCAGCAGCGTTGACTCCTACGAGCAGTACTTC. It codes for CATSSVDSYEQYF. The rearrangement uses TRBV15 and TRBJ2-7, with no clear D. The CDR3 length is 13 residues. V was cut by 3 bases and J by 0 bases, with 6 bases left in between. Per germline, CDR1 LNHNV and CDR2 YYDKDF (reference sequence).

The J gene is TRBJ2-1, the V gene TRBV30, with 9 bases aligning to TRBD2. The ends lost 8 bases at V and 4 bases at J; junction bases unmatched: 9. The CDR3 is 14 amino acids. Germline V gene sequence: CDR1 GTSNPN, CDR2 SVGIG (reference sequence). CDR3 in amino acids: CALGDTSGYNEQFF. The CDR3 nucleotides are TGTGCCCTTGGGGACACTAGCGGGTACAATGAGCAGTTCTTC.

The chain couples TRBV5-1 to TRBJ2-5; the match to TRBD2 covers 12 bases. In germline, CDR1 is SGHRS, CDR2 YFSETQ. The CDR3 extends over 16 amino acids. The V segment lost 1 base and the J segment 5 bases; nucleotides outside the gene matches: 6. CDR3 loop: CASSLRSSGRGETQYF. CDR3 nucleotide sequence: TGCGCCAGCAGCTTGCGGTCTAGCGGGAGGGGTGAGACCCAGTACTTC.

The rearrangement links TRBV19 to TRBJ2-3; D uncertain. Looked up from germline, CDR1 is LNHDA and CDR2 is SQIVND (reference sequence). V lost 3 bases to trimming and J lost 5 bases, with 9 bases between them. The CDR3 covers 13 residues. CDR3 region: CASSIIVGDTQYF. CDR3 coding DNA: TGTGCCAGTAGTATTATTGTGGGAGATACGCAGTATTTT.

In regard to this clone: A single base separates this from a much larger clone, so it may be a read error. The chain couples TRBV6-1 to TRBJ1-5; TRBD1 might be the D (6 bases). The length of the CDR3 is 14 residues. The germline V gene encodes CDR1 MNHNS and CDR2 SASEGT. Trimming removed 6 bases at V and 0 bases at J, with 9 bases between. The CDR3 coding sequence is TGTGCCAGCAGGGACAGATATAGCAATCAGCCCCAGCATTTT. Amino acid sequence: CASRDRYSNQPQHF.

In regard to this clone: At the DNA level, this CDR3 is encoded by other sequences in the same sample as well. The rearrangement uses TRBV20-1 and TRBJ1-1, with D perhaps TRBD1 (5 bases). CDR1 is DFQATT and CDR2 is SNEGSKA in the germline V gene (reference sequence). The CDR3 spans 11 residues. Trimming took 3 bases from V and 3 from J, leaving 5 bases between them. CDR3 protein: CSARGDTEAFF. The CDR3 DNA reads as TGCAGTGCTAGGGGGGACACTGAAGCTTTCTTT.

This rearrangement joins TRBV28 to TRBJ1-5; maybe TRBD1 (5 bases). This CDR3 is 12 amino acids long. With 6 bases removed from V and 4 bases from J, the gap between germline ends came to 7 bases. Germline V CDR1 and CDR2: MDHEN, SYDVKM. CDR3 protein: CASRTVNQPQHF. The CDR3 DNA sequence: TGTGCCAGCAGGACAGTTAATCAGCCCCAGCATTTT.

The chain combines TRBV25-1 with TRBJ1-2; no definite D call. The V and J ends lost 7 bases and 5 bases respectively, with 8 bases between them. The CDR3 is 11 amino acids. Germline V gene data show CDR1 as MGHDK and CDR2 as SYGVNS. The CDR3 loop reads CASTFGYGYTF. CDR3 sequence (DNA): TGTGCCAGCACGTTTGGGTATGGCTACACCTTC.

This CDR3 is CASRKQGTEAFF. The CDR3 nucleotides read TGTGCCAGCAGGAAACAGGGCACTGAAGCTTTCTTT. The J gene is TRBJ1-1, the V gene TRBV6-6, with TRBD1 as a possible D gene (6 bases). The ends were cut back, 6 bases at V and 4 bases at J, with 9 bases in the middle. The CDR3 loop spans 12 amino acids. CDR1 and CDR2 (germline): MNHNY, SVGAGI (reference sequence).

J is TRBJ2-1 and V is TRBV28; 9 bases map to TRBD1. The CDR3 extends over 16 amino acids. Germline lookup yields CDR1 MDHEN and CDR2 SYDVKM. V shed 5 bases, J shed 1 base, and the junction held 6 bases outside the gene matches. The CDR3 sequence is CASSLYRGRSYNEQFF. In DNA form, the CDR3 reads TGTGCCAGCAGTCTATACAGGGGGCGATCCTACAATGAGCAGTTCTTC.

This clone has only one observation. The chain joins TRBV6-6 to TRBJ1-2; TRBD1 is a possible D gene (5 bases). Germline loops: CDR1 MNHNY, CDR2 SVGAGI (reference sequence). This CDR3 is 15 amino acids long. V was pared by 6 bases and J by 2 bases, with 16 bases between. In DNA form, the CDR3 reads TGTGCCAGCAGCCGCGACGGGGCTTCAAACTATGGCTACACCTTC. Translating it yields CASSRDGASNYGYTF.

The gene calls are TRBV5-1 and TRBJ2-7; 7 nucleotides line up with TRBD2. The CDR3 runs 15 residues. J was trimmed by 2 bases and V by 4 bases; bases with no gene match: 9. The germline CDR1 and CDR2 sequences are SGHRS and YFSETQ. Here the CDR3 reads CASSPSGGLTYEQYF. The CDR3 region has the DNA TGCGCCAGCAGCCCATCGGGGGGACTCACCTACGAGCAGTACTTC. The whole variable domain, filled in from reference TRBV5-1 and TRBJ2-7, reads KAGVTQTPRYLIKTRGQQVTLSCSPISGHRSVSWYQQTPGQGLQFLFEYFSETQRNKGNFPGRFSGRQFSNSRSEMNVSTLELGDSALYLCASSPSGGLTYEQYFGPGTRLTVT.

In this sample, this clone turned up a few times. The chain combines TRBV20-1 with TRBJ1-2, with a tentative D call TRBD1 (5 bases). With 7 bases removed from V and 2 bases from J, the gap between germline ends came to 8 bases. There are 11 residues in the CDR3. CDR1 and CDR2 from the germline V gene are DFQATT and SNEGSKA (reference sequence). The CDR3 loop is CSVQGNYGYTF. The DNA of the CDR3 is TGCAGTGTGCAGGGCAACTATGGCTACACCTTC.

The chain has TRBV5-8 and TRBJ2-5, with D perhaps matching TRBD2 (6 bases). V was clipped by 4 bases and J by 0 bases, with 16 bases between them. This CDR3 comprises 16 residues. Germline CDR1 SGHTS, CDR2 YDEGEE. This chain's CDR3 is CASSPRGTSYQETQYF. CDR3 DNA sequence: TGTGCCAGCAGCCCCCGGGGGACCTCCTACCAAGAGACCCAGTACTTC.

This chain connects TRBV4-2 to TRBJ2-1, with D perhaps TRBD2 (6 bases). Germline assignment: CDR1 LGHNA and CDR2 YNFKEQ. The CDR3 runs to 17 residues. Trimming left V 1 base short and J 0 bases short, with 13 bases between. Written as DNA, the CDR3 is TGTGCCAGCAGCCAAGGGCGCGGGGCTACCTCCTACAATGAGCAGTTCTTC. It specifies CASSQGRGATSYNEQFF.